Listed below are T cell receptor beta chains from one sample, sequenced in a study of shared T cell receptors in the human thymus. Clones were read by immunoSEQ multiplex PCR, and TCRdb kept only the in-frame ones, dropping some. Of roughly 68,000 clones listed, 90% to 95% are singletons. Sequencing input: thymocytes. These receptors originate from a human donor. Both conserved end residues are part of each CDR3. A D gene is named only where the DNA matches it firmly. Not all rows give a size; the values are once, few, many and, for expanded clones, a class.

D	J	size	V	DNA	CDR3
.	TRBJ2-7	.	TRBV6-6	TGTGCCAGCAGGCCGGATGGGGGCTCCTACGAGCAGTACTTC	CASRPDGGSYEQYF
.	TRBJ2-1	.	TRBV7-6	TGTGCCAGCAGCTTAGCGGGTAATTGCGGGCGCCCCGACAATGAGCAGTTCTTC	CASSLAGNCGRPDNEQFF
.	TRBJ1-3	.	TRBV9	TGTGCCAGCAGCTGGGGGAGGACTGGAAACACCATATATTTT	CASSWGRTGNTIYF
.	TRBJ1-6	.	TRBV9	TGTGCCAGCAGCGCCGGCAGGACCGAATCAAATAATTCACCCCTCCACTTT	CASSAGRTESNNSPLHF
TRBD1	TRBJ2-2	.	TRBV19	TGTGCCAGTAGTTCTTGGACCCTCTACAGGGGGCCCGACACCGGGGAGCTGTTTTTT	CASSSWTLYRGPDTGELFF
.	TRBJ2-5	.	TRBV14	TGTGCCAGCAGCCAAGATCCTGGGGACGCAAGGCCCCATTTCCAAGAGACCCAGTACTTC	CASSQDPGDARPHFQETQYF
TRBD1	TRBJ1-1	.	TRBV6-5	TGTGCCAGCAACTTCAGGGGGCTGAACACTGAAGCTTTCTTT	CASNFRGLNTEAFF
TRBD1	TRBJ1-4	.	TRBV4-3	TGCGCCAGCAGCCAAGACAGGGGGCTGGAAGAAAAACTGTTTTTT	CASSQDRGLEEKLFF
.	TRBJ1-2	.	TRBV4-2	TGTGCCAGCAGCGCGCAAACAGGGTACGGCTACACCTTC	CASSAQTGYGYTF
.	TRBJ2-3	.	TRBV5-1	TGCGCCAGCAGCTCGACGCCAACAGGGCCCACAGATACGCAGTATTTT	CASSSTPTGPTDTQYF
.	TRBJ1-1	.	TRBV4-3	TGCGCCAGCAGCCGTTTTTCAGAGGTGGGGACCGGAGCTTTCTTT	CASSRFSEVGTGAFF
TRBD2	TRBJ2-1	once	TRBV7-9	TGTGCCAGCAGCTTAGAGAGCGGGGGGGCTCATTCCTACAATGAGCAGTTCTTC	CASSLESGGAHSYNEQFF
.	TRBJ1-2	.	TRBV18	TGTGCCAGCTCACCACGGGGGGCGAATCCGAAAGGCTACACCTTC	CASSPRGANPKGYTF
TRBD1	TRBJ1-2	.	TRBV20-1	TGCAGTGCCGCCGGGACAGGCCCCTCGACCTTC	CSAAGTGPSTF
TRBD2	TRBJ2-1	.	TRBV25-1	TGTGCCAGCAGTGGGACTAGCGGGGGTAATTACAATGAGCAGTTCTTC	CASSGTSGGNYNEQFF
.	TRBJ2-1	once	TRBV7-4	TGTGCCAGCAGCTTATGGGGGAGGAATGAGCAGTTCTTC	CASSLWGRNEQFF
.	TRBJ2-3	.	TRBV4-3	TGCGCCAGCAGCCAAACTATCCCCTTCAGAGATACGCAGTATTTT	CASSQTIPFRDTQYF
TRBD2	TRBJ2-7	.	TRBV4-3	TGCGCCAGCAGCCCCACTGTACCGTCCCGGGAGGATTACTACGAGCAGTACTTC	CASSPTVPSREDYYEQYF
.	TRBJ2-2	.	TRBV11-3	TGTGCCAGCAGCTTAGACGCTTTAGGGGGCACCGGGGAGCTGTTTTTT	CASSLDALGGTGELFF
.	TRBJ1-3	.	TRBV27	TGTGCCAGCAGTCAAAGACAGCCTCACTCTGGAAACACCATATATTTT	CASSQRQPHSGNTIYF
TRBD1	TRBJ1-1	.	TRBV7-3	TGTGCCAGCAGCAAAAAAGGCGTGAGGACAGGGGACACTGAAGCTTTCTTT	CASSKKGVRTGDTEAFF
TRBD1	TRBJ1-2	.	TRBV4-3	TGCGCCAGCAGCCAGGAACAGGGGGCTCAGAGTAGCGGCTACACCTTC	CASSQEQGAQSSGYTF